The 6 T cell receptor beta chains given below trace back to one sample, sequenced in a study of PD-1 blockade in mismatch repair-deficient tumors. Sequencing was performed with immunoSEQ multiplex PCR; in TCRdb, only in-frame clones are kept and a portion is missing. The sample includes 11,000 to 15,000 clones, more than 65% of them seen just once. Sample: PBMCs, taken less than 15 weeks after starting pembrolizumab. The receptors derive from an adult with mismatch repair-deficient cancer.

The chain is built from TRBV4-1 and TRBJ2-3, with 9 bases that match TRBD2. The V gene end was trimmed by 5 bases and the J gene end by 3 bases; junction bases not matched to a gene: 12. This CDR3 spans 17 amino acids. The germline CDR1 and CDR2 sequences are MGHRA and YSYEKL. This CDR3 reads CASSSSLAGGPTDTQYF. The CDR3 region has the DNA TGCGCCAGCAGCTCCTCCCTGGCGGGAGGGCCGACAGATACGCAGTATTTT.

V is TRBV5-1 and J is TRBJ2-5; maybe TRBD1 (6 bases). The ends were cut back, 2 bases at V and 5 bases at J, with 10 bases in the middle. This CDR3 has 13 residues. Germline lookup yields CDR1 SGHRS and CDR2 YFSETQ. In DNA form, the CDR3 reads TGCGCCAGCAGCTTCCAGGGGAGCGAGACCCAGTACTTC. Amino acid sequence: CASSFQGSETQYF. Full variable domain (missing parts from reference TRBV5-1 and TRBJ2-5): KAGVTQTPRYLIKTRGQQVTLSCSPISGHRSVSWYQQTPGQGLQFLFEYFSETQRNKGNFPGRFSGRQFSNSRSEMNVSTLELGDSALYLCASSFQGSETQYFGPGTRLLVL.

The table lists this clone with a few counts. The CDR3 region has the DNA TGTGCCTGGGACAGGGGCTCCTACGAGCAGTACTTC. This gives the protein CAWDRGSYEQYF. The rearrangement links TRBV30 to TRBJ2-7; TRBD1 agrees at 8 bases. V trimming: 5 bases; J trimming: 0 bases; junction bases outside the gene matches: 0. CDR1 is GTSNPN, CDR2 SVGIG, per germline (reference sequence). The CDR3 is 12 residues long.

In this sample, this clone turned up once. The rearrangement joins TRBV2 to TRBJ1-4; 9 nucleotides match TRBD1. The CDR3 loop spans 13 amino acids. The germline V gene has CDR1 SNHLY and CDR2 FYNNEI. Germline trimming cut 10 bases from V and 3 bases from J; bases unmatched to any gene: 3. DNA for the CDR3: TGTGCCACCAGGACAGGGGCTAATGAAAAACTGTTTTTT. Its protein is CATRTGANEKLFF.

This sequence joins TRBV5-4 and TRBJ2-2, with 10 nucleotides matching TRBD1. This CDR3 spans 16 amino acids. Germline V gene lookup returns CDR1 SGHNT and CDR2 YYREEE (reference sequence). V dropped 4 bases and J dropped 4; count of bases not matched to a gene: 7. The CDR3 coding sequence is TGTGCCAGCAGCAATACCGACAGGGGGCGCACCGGGGAGCTGTTTTTT. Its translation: CASSNTDRGRTGELFF.

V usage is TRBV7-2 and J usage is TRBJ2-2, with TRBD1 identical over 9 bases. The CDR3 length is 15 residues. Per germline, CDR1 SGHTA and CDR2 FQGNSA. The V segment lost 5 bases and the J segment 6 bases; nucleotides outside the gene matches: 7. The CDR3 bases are TGTGCCAGCAGCCCCACAGGGGGCTCTGCCGGGGAGCTGTTTTTT. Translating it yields CASSPTGGSAGELFF.